One sample yielded the 25 T cell receptor beta chains listed below, sequenced in a study of T cell changes during pregnancy in multiple sclerosis. Sequencing was performed with immunoSEQ multiplex PCR; in TCRdb, only in-frame clones are kept and a portion is missing. The table lists 70,000 or so clones, 75% to 95% of them singletons. The sample consisted of peripheral blood, taken in the third trimester of pregnancy. The receptors derive from a female donor in good health, enrolled as a control in a pregnancy study.

The chain couples TRBV29-1 to TRBJ2-7; 7 nucleotides agree with TRBD1. V lost 4 bases and J lost 1; bases outside the gene matches: 4. Germline V gene data show CDR1 as SQVTM and CDR2 as ANQGSEA. CDR3 length equals 13 residues. The DNA for the CDR3 is TGCAGCGTTGGAAGGGGGCAATCCTACGAGCAGTACTTC. It translates to CSVGRGQSYEQYF.

The rearrangement joins TRBV7-2 to TRBJ2-7; 7 bases are a match to TRBD2. CDR1 is SGHTA and CDR2 is FQGNSA in the germline V gene. The V segment lost 3 bases and the J segment 6 bases; nucleotides outside the gene matches: 2. The CDR3 is made up of 12 amino acids. The CDR3 DNA follows: TGTGCCAGCAGCTTCCCGGGGGGCGAGCAGTACTTC. Translating it yields CASSFPGGEQYF. The full variable domain, with the rest looked up from reference TRBV7-2 and TRBJ2-7, is GAGVSQSPSNKVTEKGKDVELRCDPISGHTALYWYRQSLGQGLEFLIYFQGNSAPDKSGLPSDRFSAERTGGSVSTLTIQRTQQEDSAVYLCASSFPGGEQYFGPGTRLTVT.

CDR3 protein: CASSIGAASGANVLTF. CDR3 DNA sequence: TGTGCCAGTAGTATAGGGGCCGCCTCTGGGGCCAACGTCCTGACTTTC. V is TRBV19 and J is TRBJ2-6, with D unresolved. The CDR3 runs 16 residues. From germline, CDR1 is LNHDA and CDR2 SQIVND (reference sequence). V dropped 1 base and J dropped 0 bases, with 7 bases sitting between them.

The chain joins TRBV9 to TRBJ2-5; perhaps TRBD1 as D (5 bases). The V end lost 3 bases, the J end lost 2 bases, and 8 bases lay between the germline ends. CDR3 length: 13 amino acids. From germline, CDR1 is SGDLS and CDR2 YYNGEE. In DNA form, the CDR3 reads TGTGCCAGCAGCGAGGGGTCGCAAGAGACCCAGTACTTC. Amino acid sequence: CASSEGSQETQYF.

The chain carries TRBV2 and TRBJ2-3, with 7 bases that match TRBD2. V shed 7 bases, J shed 0 bases, and the junction held 7 bases outside the gene matches. This CDR3 is built from 15 residues. Germline lookup yields CDR1 SNHLY and CDR2 FYNNEI. CDR3 sequence: CASNPLAASTDTQYF. For the CDR3, the DNA is TGTGCCAGCAACCCCCTAGCGGCTAGCACAGATACGCAGTATTTT.

V usage is TRBV19 and J usage is TRBJ1-5; D may be TRBD1 (5 bases). The germline gives CDR1 LNHDA, CDR2 SQIVND (reference sequence). The ends were cut back, 4 bases at V and 5 bases at J, with 15 bases in the middle. The CDR3 is made up of 15 amino acids. CDR3 sequence (DNA): TGTGCCAGTAGTACCCCACAAAAGGGGTATCAGCCCCAGCATTTT. This translates into CASSTPQKGYQPQHF.

The chain couples TRBV11-2 to TRBJ2-5, with 7 bases that match TRBD1. Looked up from germline, CDR1 is SGHAT and CDR2 is FQNNGV. This CDR3 region has 14 residues. Trimming removed 5 bases from V and 5 bases from J; junction bases left unmatched: 8. The DNA of the CDR3 is TGTGCCAGCAGCGTCAGACAGGGCGTGGAGACCCAGTACTTC. As protein: CASSVRQGVETQYF.

The CDR3 DNA reads as TGTGCCAGCAGCGTAGGATACAGGGGAAGTGAAAAACTGTTTTTT. It is translated as CASSVGYRGSEKLFF. The gene calls are TRBV9 and TRBJ1-4; 7 bases are a match to TRBD1. Germline CDR1 and CDR2: SGDLS and YYNGEE. The ends lost 0 bases at V and 7 bases at J; junction bases unmatched: 6. This CDR3 comprises 15 residues.

V gene TRBV2 combines with J gene TRBJ1-6; D gene uncertain. The CDR3 sequence is 16 residues long. Trimming cost V 11 bases and J 0 bases, with 17 bases left between them. The V gene's germline CDR1 is SNHLY and CDR2 FYNNEI. The CDR3 sequence: CAHGEIPSSYNSPLHF. The CDR3 DNA is TGTGCCCACGGGGAGATCCCAAGCTCCTATAATTCACCCCTCCACTTT.

The chain joins TRBV19 to TRBJ2-2; the D gene is possibly TRBD1 (6 bases). V was cut by 7 bases and J by 5 bases, with 14 bases left in between. The CDR3 is 14 residues long. CDR1 is LNHDA, CDR2 SQIVND, per germline (reference sequence). The CDR3 coding sequence is TGTGCCAGTACCCTACAGGGTTTTACCGGGGAGCTGTTTTTT. This translates into CASTLQGFTGELFF.

J is TRBJ2-1 and V is TRBV5-1; tentatively, D is TRBD2 (5 bases). CDR1 is SGHRS, CDR2 YFSETQ, per germline. The CDR3 has 14 residues. The V end was cut by 0 bases, the J end by 4 bases, with 8 bases between. CDR3: CASSLGGEYNEQFF. Written as DNA, the CDR3 is TGCGCCAGCAGCTTGGGTGGGGAGTACAATGAGCAGTTCTTC.

The rearrangement links TRBV5-1 to TRBJ1-1; 8 bases fit TRBD1. CDR3 length: 14 residues. CDR1 is SGHRS and CDR2 is YFSETQ in the germline V gene. V shed 5 bases and J 0 bases; nucleotides not matched to a gene: 3. CDR3: CASSWTGMNTEAFF. DNA of the CDR3: TGCGCCAGCAGTTGGACAGGGATGAACACTGAAGCTTTCTTT. Using reference TRBV5-1 and TRBJ1-1 for the parts outside the CDR3, the full variable domain is KAGVTQTPRYLIKTRGQQVTLSCSPISGHRSVSWYQQTPGQGLQFLFEYFSETQRNKGNFPGRFSGRQFSNSRSEMNVSTLELGDSALYLCASSWTGMNTEAFFGQGTRLTVV.

The CDR3 DNA is TGTGCCAGCAGCTTAAGACTAGCGGGGGGCACAGATACGCAGTATTTT. It codes for CASSLRLAGGTDTQYF. V and J are TRBV5-4 and TRBJ2-3; TRBD2 matches 12 bases. Germline loops: CDR1 SGHNT, CDR2 YYREEE (reference sequence). The CDR3 loop spans 16 amino acids. V was pared by 2 bases and J by 1 base, with 2 bases of the junction left unmatched.

J is TRBJ2-1 and V is TRBV6-5; 11 nucleotides agree with TRBD2. J gave up 4 bases and V 4 bases, and 6 bases lay outside the gene matches. The V gene's germline CDR1 is MNHEY and CDR2 SVGAGI. CDR3 length: 16 residues. In DNA, the CDR3 is TGTGCCAGCAGTTTTCTAGCGGGAGGTACATACAATGAGCAGTTCTTC. Protein: CASSFLAGGTYNEQFF.

The chain is built from TRBV5-1 and TRBJ1-1; TRBD1 aligns across 10 bases. V dropped 3 bases and J dropped 5; count of bases not matched to a gene: 7. The CDR3 length is 15 residues. Germline V CDR1 and CDR2: SGHRS, YFSETQ. CDR3 protein: CASSSFGTGVTEAFF. The CDR3 nucleotides are TGCGCCAGCAGCTCCTTCGGGACAGGGGTTACTGAAGCTTTCTTT.

This chain connects TRBV11-2 to TRBJ2-1, with 13 bases lining up with TRBD2. Germline trimming cut 4 bases from V and 5 bases from J; bases unmatched to any gene: 2. Per germline, CDR1 SGHAT and CDR2 FQNNGV. The CDR3 has 15 amino acids. DNA of the CDR3: TGTGCCAGCAGCTACGGGACTAGCGGGAACAATGAGCAGTTCTTC. Amino acids: CASSYGTSGNNEQFF.

The chain joins TRBV4-2 to TRBJ1-2; TRBD1 might be the D (5 bases). V was shortened by 0 bases and J by 8 bases, with 16 bases between the two germline ends. The germline CDR1 and CDR2 sequences are LGHNA and YNFKEQ. This CDR3 contains 15 residues. CDR3: CASSQDPKTGEGYTF. CDR3 nucleotide sequence: TGTGCCAGCAGCCAAGACCCGAAAACAGGCGAGGGCTACACCTTC.

V and J are TRBV28 and TRBJ2-1; D might be TRBD1 (6 bases). This CDR3 has 14 residues. V gave up 6 bases and J gave up 1 base, with 10 bases separating them. Germline V gene lookup returns CDR1 MDHEN and CDR2 SYDVKM. The CDR3 DNA sequence: TGTGCCAGCAGAAAGGGGGAGTCCTACAATGAGCAGTTCTTC. This sequence encodes CASRKGESYNEQFF.

The chain couples TRBV9 to TRBJ2-3; D unclear. Germline V CDR1 and CDR2: SGDLS, YYNGEE. The CDR3 totals 14 residues. V lost 4 bases and J 0 bases, leaving 9 bases between the germline ends. The CDR3 nucleotides read TGTGCCAGCAGCCCTCCCCCCAGCACAGATACGCAGTATTTT. Translation gives CASSPPPSTDTQYF.

The CDR3 is CASSEAEAGGYEQYF. Here the CDR3 DNA reads TGTGCCAGCAGTGAAGCAGAGGCAGGGGGGTACGAGCAGTACTTC. The genes are TRBV6-1 and TRBJ2-7; D possibly corresponds to TRBD1 (7 bases). The V end lost 0 bases, the J end lost 4 bases, and 13 bases lay between the germline ends. CDR3 length equals 15 residues. Germline V gene lookup returns CDR1 MNHNS and CDR2 SASEGT.

The genes are TRBV28 and TRBJ2-5, with TRBD2 as a possible D gene (5 bases). Germline CDR1 is MDHEN and CDR2 is SYDVKM. The CDR3 runs to 14 residues. V was clipped by 3 bases and J by 7 bases, with 15 bases between them. In nucleotides, the CDR3 is TGTGCCAGCAGTTTGAGGGCGTATGGTGGGACCCAGTACTTC. This codes for CASSLRAYGGTQYF.

V usage is TRBV7-9 and J usage is TRBJ2-5; D may be TRBD1 (5 bases). Trimming left V 3 bases short and J 1 base short, with 18 bases between. The germline V gene has CDR1 SEHNR and CDR2 FQNEAQ (reference sequence). This CDR3 has 17 residues. Here the CDR3 reads CASSFPGPILGQETQYF. The CDR3 DNA reads TGTGCCAGCAGCTTTCCAGGGCCGATCCTTGGCCAAGAGACCCAGTACTTC.

V usage is TRBV5-1 and J usage is TRBJ2-1; 7 bases match TRBD2. V was pared by 5 bases and J by 0 bases, with 2 bases of the junction left unmatched. The germline CDR1 and CDR2 sequences are SGHRS and YFSETQ. CDR3 length: 14 residues. CDR3 coding DNA: TGCGCCAGCAGGTCGGGGGGCTCCTACAATGAGCAGTTCTTC. Translating gives CASRSGGSYNEQFF.

This chain connects TRBV6-4 to TRBJ2-1; D is unresolved. Trimming stripped 0 bases from V and 0 bases from J, with 6 bases between. The CDR3 consists of 15 residues. The germline CDR1 and CDR2 sequences are MRHNA and SNTAGT. The CDR3 region is CASSDSRSSYNEQFF. The DNA for the CDR3 is TGTGCCAGCAGTGACTCGAGAAGCTCCTACAATGAGCAGTTCTTC.

The chain employs TRBV2 and TRBJ1-5; 7 positions agree with TRBD1. The CDR3 contains 15 residues. From germline, CDR1 is SNHLY and CDR2 FYNNEI. After removal of 10 bases from V and 0 bases from J, the junction contained 9 bases not matched to a gene. CDR3 amino acids: CAISGQISSNQPQHF. In DNA, the CDR3 is TGTGCCATTTCGGGACAGATCTCTAGCAATCAGCCCCAGCATTTT.